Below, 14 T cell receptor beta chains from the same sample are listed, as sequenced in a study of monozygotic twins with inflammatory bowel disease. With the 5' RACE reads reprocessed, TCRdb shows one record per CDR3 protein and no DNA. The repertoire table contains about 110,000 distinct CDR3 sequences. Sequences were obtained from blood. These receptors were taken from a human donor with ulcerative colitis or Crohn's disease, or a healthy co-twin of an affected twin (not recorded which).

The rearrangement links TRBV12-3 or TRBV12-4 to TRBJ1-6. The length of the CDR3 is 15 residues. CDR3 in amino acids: CASSFNAGYNSPLHF.

This CDR3 is CASSLYGGASYGYTF. V and J are TRBV5-1 and TRBJ1-2; there is no DNA to check the TCRdb D call of TRBD1. This CDR3 contains 15 residues. The germline CDR1 and CDR2 sequences are SGHRS and YFSETQ.

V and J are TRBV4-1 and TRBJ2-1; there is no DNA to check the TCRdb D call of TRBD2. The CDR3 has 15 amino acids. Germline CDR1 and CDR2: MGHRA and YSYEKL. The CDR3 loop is CASRRLAGGRNEQFF.

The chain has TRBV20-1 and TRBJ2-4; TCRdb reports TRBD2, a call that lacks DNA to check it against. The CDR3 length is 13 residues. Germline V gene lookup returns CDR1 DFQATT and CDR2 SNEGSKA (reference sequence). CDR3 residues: CSAGSAGKNIQYF.

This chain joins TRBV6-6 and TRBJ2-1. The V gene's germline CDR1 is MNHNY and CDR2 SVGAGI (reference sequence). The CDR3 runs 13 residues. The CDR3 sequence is CASSYPGDNEQFF.

The CDR3 spells CASSLAYMGFSYEQYF. The genes are TRBV5-1 and TRBJ2-7; TCRdb's D call, TRBD1, is unchecked because there is no DNA. Germline CDR1 reads SGHRS; CDR2 reads YFSETQ. This CDR3 region has 16 residues. The entire variable domain, with the rest obtained from reference TRBV5-1 and TRBJ2-7, is as follows: KAGVTQTPRYLIKTRGQQVTLSCSPISGHRSVSWYQQTPGQGLQFLFEYFSETQRNKGNFPGRFSGRQFSNSRSEMNVSTLELGDSALYLCASSLAYMGFSYEQYFGPGTRLTVT.

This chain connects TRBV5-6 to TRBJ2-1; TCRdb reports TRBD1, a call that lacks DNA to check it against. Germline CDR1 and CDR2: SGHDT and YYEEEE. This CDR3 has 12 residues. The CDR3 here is CASSLGVNEQFF.

The CDR3 loop reads CASTNFLGRNLNTEAFF. The chain has TRBV5-4 and TRBJ1-1. The germline V gene has CDR1 SGHNT and CDR2 YYREEE (reference sequence). CDR3 length: 17 amino acids.

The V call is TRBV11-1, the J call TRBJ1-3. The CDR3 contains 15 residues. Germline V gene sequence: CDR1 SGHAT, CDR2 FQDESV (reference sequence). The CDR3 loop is CASSLPQGSGNTIYF.

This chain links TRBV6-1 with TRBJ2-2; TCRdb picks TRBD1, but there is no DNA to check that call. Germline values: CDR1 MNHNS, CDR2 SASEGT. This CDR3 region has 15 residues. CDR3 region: CASRDRVSNTGELFF.

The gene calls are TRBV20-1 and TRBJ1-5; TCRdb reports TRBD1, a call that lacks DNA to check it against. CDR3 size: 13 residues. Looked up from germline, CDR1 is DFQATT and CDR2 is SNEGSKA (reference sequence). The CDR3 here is CSASSNRDQPQHF.

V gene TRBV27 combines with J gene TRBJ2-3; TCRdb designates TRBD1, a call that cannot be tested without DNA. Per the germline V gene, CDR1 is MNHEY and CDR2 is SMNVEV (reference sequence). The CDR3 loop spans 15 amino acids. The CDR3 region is CASSLFGTGKDTQYF.

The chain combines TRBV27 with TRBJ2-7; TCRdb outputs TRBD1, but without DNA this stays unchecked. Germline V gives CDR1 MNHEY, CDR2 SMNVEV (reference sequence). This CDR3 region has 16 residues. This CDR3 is CTSSLASGSHGDEQYF.

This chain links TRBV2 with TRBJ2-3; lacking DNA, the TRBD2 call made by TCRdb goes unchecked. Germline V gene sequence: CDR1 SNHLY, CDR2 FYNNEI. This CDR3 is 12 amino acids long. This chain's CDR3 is CASRLASDTQYF.